These 27 T cell receptor beta chains were all obtained from the same sample, sequenced in a study of T cell repertoires in cytomegalovirus infection. From the reads, TCRdb called clonotypes with MiXCR, one entry per CDR3 protein. Of approximately 750,000 distinct CDR3 sequences listed, less than 40% are singletons. Sequenced sample: PBMCs. These receptors were obtained from a human donor in good health (CMV status not recorded). Some clones in this sample may be carry-over from other donors' samples.

The rearrangement uses TRBV10-3 and TRBJ2-5, with 8 bases matching TRBD2. J was trimmed by 5 bases and V by 7 bases; bases with no gene match: 9. Germline CDR1 is ENHRY and CDR2 is SYGVKD. The CDR3 is 14 residues long. Here the CDR3 DNA reads TGTGCCATCATGAGCGGGAGAGGGACGGAGACCCAGTACTTC. Protein: CAIMSGRGTETQYF.

This clonotype was seen ten or more times. CDR3 residues: CASSPTGGTYNEQFF. CDR3 nucleotide sequence: TGTGCCAGCAGCCCTACAGGGGGCACCTACAATGAGCAGTTCTTC. This sequence joins TRBV7-6 and TRBJ2-1; 9 bases agree with TRBD1. With 5 bases clipped from V and 2 bases from J, the junction kept 4 bases outside the gene matches. This CDR3 has 15 amino acids. Germline CDR1 SGHVS, CDR2 FNYEAQ.

This sequence joins TRBV27 and TRBJ2-1, with 13 bases fitting TRBD2. Unmatched junction bases numbered 8, after V lost 5 bases and J lost 7 bases. Germline CDR1 is MNHEY and CDR2 is SMNVEV (reference sequence). CDR3 length equals 16 residues. The CDR3: CASSPPTSGRYNEQFF. CDR3 bases: TGTGCCAGCAGTCCACCGACTAGCGGGAGGTATAATGAGCAGTTCTTC.

CDR3 sequence (DNA): TGTGCCAGCAGCGTAGGGGTCCCCCGTGGAAACACCATATATTTT. It yields the protein CASSVGVPRGNTIYF. V and J are TRBV9 and TRBJ1-3; no reliable D call. With 0 bases removed from V and 3 bases from J, the gap between germline ends came to 10 bases. Germline values: CDR1 SGDLS, CDR2 YYNGEE. This CDR3 is built from 15 residues.

The rearrangement uses TRBV7-9 and TRBJ1-1, with 7 bases identical to TRBD1. The CDR3 extends over 16 amino acids. Germline V lookup: CDR1 SEHNR, CDR2 FQNEAQ (reference sequence). The J segment lost 3 bases and the V segment lost 1 base, leaving 8 bases of the junction unmatched. In DNA form, the CDR3 reads TGTGCCAGCAGCTTAGGCTTGACAGGGAAGGACACTGAAGCTTTCTTT. It codes for CASSLGLTGKDTEAFF.

V is TRBV7-2 and J is TRBJ2-6; D unresolved. CDR1 is SGHTA, CDR2 FQGNSA, per germline. There are 17 residues in the CDR3. V was clipped by 2 bases and J by 0 bases, with 11 bases between them. The CDR3 protein is CASSLSHGRSGANVLTF. As DNA, the CDR3 is TGTGCCAGCAGCTTATCCCACGGCCGCTCTGGGGCCAACGTCCTGACTTTC. Full variable domain (rest looked up from reference TRBV7-2 and TRBJ2-6): GAGVSQSPSNKVTEKGKDVELRCDPISGHTALYWYRQSLGQGLEFLIYFQGNSAPDKSGLPSDRFSAERTGGSVSTLTIQRTQQEDSAVYLCASSLSHGRSGANVLTFGAGSRLTVL.

This clonotype was seen a handful of times. This chain links TRBV27 with TRBJ2-3, with D possibly being TRBD2 (5 bases). This CDR3 has 15 amino acids. V was trimmed by 2 bases and J by 4 bases, leaving 13 bases between them. CDR1 MNHEY and CDR2 SMNVEV come from the germline V gene (reference sequence). The CDR3 sequence is CASSLGLADPDTQYF. CDR3 DNA: TGTGCCAGCAGTTTAGGCCTAGCTGACCCAGATACGCAGTATTTT.

In this sample, this clonotype turned up many times. This chain uses TRBV12-3 or TRBV12-4 with TRBJ2-2; D may be TRBD1 (6 bases). This CDR3 contains 14 residues. Trimming took 5 bases from V and 4 from J, leaving 11 bases between them. The CDR3 loop reads CASSGKQGTGELFF. CDR3 coding DNA: TGTGCCAGCAGTGGAAAACAGGGCACCGGGGAGCTGTTTTTT.

This clonotype was observed once. The chain combines TRBV29-1 with TRBJ1-1; D perhaps matches TRBD1 (6 bases). The CDR3 extends over 15 amino acids. Germline V gives CDR1 SQVTM, CDR2 ANQGSEA. The germline V and J ends were trimmed by 4 bases and 0 bases, with 15 bases remaining between them. Here the CDR3 reads CSVGGEGVMNTEAFF. CDR3 in DNA: TGCAGCGTTGGAGGCGAGGGGGTCATGAACACTGAAGCTTTCTTT.

A note on this clonotype: The CDR3 end shows no conserved phenylalanine or tryptophan, and so a read error is likely. The CDR3 coding sequence is TGTGCCAGCAGCAAGGGGGAAAGCTCCTACGAGCAGTACTTA. Protein sequence: CASSKGESSYEQYL. The chain joins TRBV7-2 to TRBJ2-7; D possibly corresponds to TRBD1 (6 bases). Germline V CDR1 and CDR2: SGHTA, FQGNSA. The CDR3 has 14 amino acids. The V end lost 5 bases, the J end lost 0 bases, and 11 bases lay between the germline ends.

This clonotype was picked up a small number of times. The chain recombines TRBV27 with TRBJ2-7; no reliable D call. V was clipped by 5 bases and J by 2 bases, with 13 bases between them. This CDR3 comprises 14 residues. CDR1 is MNHEY and CDR2 is SMNVEV in the germline V gene (reference sequence). The CDR3 sequence: CASSPVAETYEQYF. The CDR3 coding sequence is TGTGCCAGCAGTCCCGTGGCAGAAACCTACGAGCAGTACTTC.

A few counts support this clonotype. This chain connects TRBV7-9 to TRBJ2-3; D assignment may be TRBD1 or TRBD2 (7 bases each). V was shortened by 10 bases and J by 3 bases, with 11 bases between the two germline ends. CDR1 and CDR2 (germline): SEHNR, FQNEAQ (reference sequence). The length of the CDR3 is 12 residues. CDR3 protein: CATGGDTDTQYF. CDR3 sequence (DNA): TGTGCCACAGGGGGGGATACAGATACGCAGTATTTT.

This chain joins TRBV19 and TRBJ2-1, with D uncertain. The V and J ends lost 6 bases and 6 bases respectively, with 18 bases between them. This CDR3 comprises 15 residues. Germline V gene data show CDR1 as LNHDA and CDR2 as SQIVND (reference sequence). CDR3 DNA sequence: TGTGCCAGTAGACGAACAGTAGTAGGTTCCAATGAGCAGTTCTTC. It specifies CASRRTVVGSNEQFF.

This sequence joins TRBV28 and TRBJ1-1; D gene unclear. V dropped 7 bases and J dropped 1 base, with 13 bases sitting between them. The CDR3 sequence is 14 residues long. Per germline, CDR1 MDHEN and CDR2 SYDVKM. CDR3 nucleotides: TGTGCCAGCATAAGACCGTCGGGGAACACTGAAGCTTTCTTT. Encoded protein: CASIRPSGNTEAFF.

The chain combines TRBV10-3 with TRBJ2-3, with 7 bases fitting TRBD1. The junction had 12 bases not matched to a gene; V was cut back by 6 bases and J by 3 bases. Germline values: CDR1 ENHRY, CDR2 SYGVKD. This CDR3 is built from 16 residues. CDR3 sequence: CAIRGRRQGVTDTQYF. DNA of the CDR3: TGTGCCATCAGGGGTCGACGGCAGGGGGTGACAGATACGCAGTATTTT.

The J gene is TRBJ1-1, the V gene TRBV28; D might be TRBD1 (6 bases). The CDR3 totals 14 residues. Germline-derived CDR1 and CDR2 are MDHEN and SYDVKM. V lost 8 bases and J lost 3, with 16 bases in between. The CDR3 DNA reads TGTGCCAGCCGTCCAGGGTCAGGGGACACTGAAGCTTTCTTT. Its protein product is CASRPGSGDTEAFF. The full variable domain, with the rest looked up from reference TRBV28 and TRBJ1-1, is DVKVTQSSRYLVKRTGEKVFLECVQDMDHENMFWYRQDPGLGLRLIYFSYDVKMKEKGDIPEGYSVSREKKERFSLILESASTNQTSMYLCASRPGSGDTEAFFGQGTRLTVV.

This chain links TRBV28 with TRBJ2-7; the match to TRBD1 covers 9 bases. With 6 bases clipped from V and 6 bases from J, the junction kept 18 bases outside the gene matches. The germline gives CDR1 MDHEN, CDR2 SYDVKM. The CDR3 runs to 17 residues. CDR3 sequence: CASSRFAVSGTGLEQYF. In nucleotides, the CDR3 is TGTGCCAGCAGCCGTTTCGCCGTATCCGGGACAGGGCTCGAGCAGTACTTC. The full variable domain, in which reference TRBV28 and TRBJ2-7 provide the parts outside the CDR3, is DVKVTQSSRYLVKRTGEKVFLECVQDMDHENMFWYRQDPGLGLRLIYFSYDVKMKEKGDIPEGYSVSREKKERFSLILESASTNQTSMYLCASSRFAVSGTGLEQYFGPGTRLTVT.

This clonotype was recorded only once. J is TRBJ2-3 and V is TRBV28; TRBD2 matches 8 bases. Germline lookup yields CDR1 MDHEN and CDR2 SYDVKM. The CDR3 extends over 14 amino acids. The V gene end was trimmed by 4 bases and the J gene end by 6 bases; junction bases not matched to a gene: 6. The chain's CDR3 is CASSSYGGADTQYF. The CDR3 nucleotides are TGTGCCAGCAGTTCTTACGGGGGGGCGGATACGCAGTATTTT.

The chain combines TRBV19 with TRBJ2-6, with D unclear. Per the germline V gene, CDR1 is LNHDA and CDR2 is SQIVND (reference sequence). This CDR3 has 17 amino acids. Trimming took 3 bases from V and 1 from J, leaving 13 bases between them. The CDR3 loop reads CASSIPRGESGANVLTF. The DNA for the CDR3 is TGTGCCAGTAGTATCCCTCGAGGAGAGTCTGGGGCCAACGTCCTGACTTTC.

Details on this clonotype: A much larger clone is a single base away; this may be a read error. The chain is built from TRBV28 and TRBJ2-3, with TRBD1 matching 8 bases. This CDR3 is 14 amino acids long. Germline CDR1 reads MDHEN; CDR2 reads SYDVKM. V lost 5 bases to trimming and J lost 4 bases; unmatched junction nucleotides: 5. In DNA form, the CDR3 reads TGTGCCAGCAGTCCAGGGGGCCGTTCAGATACGCAGTATTTT. Translating gives CASSPGGRSDTQYF.

CDR3: CSSRRGQNGELFF. Here the CDR3 DNA reads TGCAGTTCCCGCAGGGGGCAAAACGGGGAGCTGTTTTTT. The chain links TRBV29-1 to TRBJ2-2, with TRBD1 matching over 8 bases. The CDR3 totals 13 residues. Germline-derived CDR1 and CDR2 are SQVTM and ANQGSEA.

V gene TRBV12-3 or TRBV12-4 combines with J gene TRBJ1-5; D gene uncertain. V was cut by 6 bases and J by 7 bases, with 13 bases left in between. This CDR3 is 13 amino acids long. CDR3 bases: TGTGCCAGCAGCCCTAGCCCGTACCAGCCCCAGCATTTT. Translating gives CASSPSPYQPQHF.

The DNA of the CDR3 is TGTGCCAGCAGCGTAGAACCAGGCAGAAACACTGAAGCTTTCTTT. Protein product: CASSVEPGRNTEAFF. The V and J genes are TRBV9 and TRBJ1-1; D is unclear. CDR1 SGDLS and CDR2 YYNGEE come from the germline V gene. The CDR3 loop spans 15 amino acids. Between the trimmed V and J ends, which lost 0 bases and 2 bases, there was a span of 11 bases.

The V and J genes are TRBV14 and TRBJ1-1; D unclear. Germline CDR1 reads SGHDN; CDR2 reads FVKESK. The length of the CDR3 is 18 residues. The ends were cut back, 5 bases at V and 3 bases at J, with 25 bases in the middle. The CDR3 DNA follows: TGTGCCAGCAGCACCCGGCGGATTCGGTTCGGTCTGGACACTGAAGCTTTCTTT. Translating it yields CASSTRRIRFGLDTEAFF.

The rearrangement links TRBV2 to TRBJ2-7; unclear D gene. V lost 3 bases, J lost 1 base, and 7 bases lay in between. Germline CDR1 is SNHLY and CDR2 is FYNNEI. This CDR3 contains 13 residues. CDR3: CASSDSRSYEQYF. The CDR3, as DNA: TGTGCCAGCAGTGACAGTCGATCCTACGAGCAGTACTTC.

Note on this clonotype: This could be a read error, since a much larger clone is one nucleotide away. This chain links TRBV7-2 with TRBJ2-3; maybe TRBD2 (6 bases). CDR1 and CDR2 (germline): SGHTA, FQGNSA. The CDR3 spans 16 residues. The CDR3 loop is CASSLTRLEGTETQYF. The CDR3 region has the DNA TGTGCCAGCAGCTTAACCCGACTAGAAGGCACAGAGACGCAGTATTTT.

The chain joins TRBV5-6 to TRBJ2-1; D not resolved. The V end was cut by 4 bases, the J end by 4 bases, with 18 bases between. The germline gives CDR1 SGHDT, CDR2 YYEEEE. This CDR3 has 16 amino acids. CDR3 sequence (DNA): TGTGCCAGCAGCCCCACCAGGATGGTACGTTACAATGAGCAGTTCTTC. Amino acids: CASSPTRMVRYNEQFF.